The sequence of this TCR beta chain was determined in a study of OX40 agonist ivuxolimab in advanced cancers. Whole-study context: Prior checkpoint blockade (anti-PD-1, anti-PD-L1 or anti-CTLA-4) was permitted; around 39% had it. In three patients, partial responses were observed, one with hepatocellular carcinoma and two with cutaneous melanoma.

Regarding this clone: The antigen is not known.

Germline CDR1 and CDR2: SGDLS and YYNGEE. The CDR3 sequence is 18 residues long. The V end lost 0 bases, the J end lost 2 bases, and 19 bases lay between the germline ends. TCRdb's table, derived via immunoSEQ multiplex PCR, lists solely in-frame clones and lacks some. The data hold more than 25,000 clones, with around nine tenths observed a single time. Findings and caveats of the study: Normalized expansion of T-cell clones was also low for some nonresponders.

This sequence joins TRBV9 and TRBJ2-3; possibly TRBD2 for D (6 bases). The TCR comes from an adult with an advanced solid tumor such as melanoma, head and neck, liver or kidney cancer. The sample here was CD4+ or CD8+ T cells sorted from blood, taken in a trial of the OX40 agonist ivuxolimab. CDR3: CASSVASDGRGNTDTQYF. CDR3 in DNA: TGTGCCAGCAGCGTAGCTTCGGACGGGAGAGGGAACACAGATACGCAGTATTTT.